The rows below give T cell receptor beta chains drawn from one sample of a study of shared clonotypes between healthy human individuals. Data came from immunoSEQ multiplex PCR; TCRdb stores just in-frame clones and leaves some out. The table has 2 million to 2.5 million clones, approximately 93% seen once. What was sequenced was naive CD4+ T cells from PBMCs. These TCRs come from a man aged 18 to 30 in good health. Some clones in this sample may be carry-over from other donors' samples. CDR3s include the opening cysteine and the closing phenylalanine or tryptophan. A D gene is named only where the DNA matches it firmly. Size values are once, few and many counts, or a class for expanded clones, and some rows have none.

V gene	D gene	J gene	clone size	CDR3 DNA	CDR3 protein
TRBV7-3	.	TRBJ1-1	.	TGTGCCAGCAGCCCTTTAGGACAGATGAACACTGAAGCTTTCTTT	CASSPLGQMNTEAFF
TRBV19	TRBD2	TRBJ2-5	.	TGTGCCAGTAGAGGTAGCGGGAGGGCCAGTGGAGAGACCCAGTACTTC	CASRGSGRASGETQYF
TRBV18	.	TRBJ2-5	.	TGTGCCAGCTCACTCGGGGTTAGAGAGACCCAGTACTTC	CASSLGVRETQYF
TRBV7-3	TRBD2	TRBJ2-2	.	TGTGCCAGCAGCTTAAATTCGGCTAGCGGGACCGGGGAGCTGTTTTTT	CASSLNSASGTGELFF
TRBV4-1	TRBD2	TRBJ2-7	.	TGCGCCAGCAGCCGCCTGTCGGGGCTAGCGGATACCTCCTACGAGCAGTACTTC	CASSRLSGLADTSYEQYF
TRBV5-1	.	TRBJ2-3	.	TGCGCCAGCATGGGAGTTAGTAGCACAGATACGCAGTATTTT	CASMGVSSTDTQYF
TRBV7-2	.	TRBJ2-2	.	TGTGCCAGCAGCTTAAGGGCCGGGGAGCTGTTTTTT	CASSLRAGELFF
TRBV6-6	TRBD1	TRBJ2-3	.	TGTGCCAGCAGACGACAGGGGCCAGATACGCAGTATTTT	CASRRQGPDTQYF
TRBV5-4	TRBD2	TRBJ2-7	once	TGTGCCAGCAGCGAAGGACCGAGGACTAGCGGACTCTCCTACGAGCAGTACTTC	CASSEGPRTSGLSYEQYF
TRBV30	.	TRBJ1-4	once	TGTGCCTGGAGCAGGGTAGGGGAAAAACTGTTTTTT	CAWSRVGEKLFF
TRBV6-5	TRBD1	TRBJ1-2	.	TGTGCCAGCAGCATGAAACAGGGGGGACCCAATGGCTACACCTTC	CASSMKQGGPNGYTF
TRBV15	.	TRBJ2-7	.	TGTGCCACCACCCTTTGGGGGTTCGACGAGCGGTACTTC	CATTLWGFDERYF
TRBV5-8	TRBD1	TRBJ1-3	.	TGTGCCAGCAGCTTCCGCAGGGGGCATCTGAACACCATATATTTT	CASSFRRGHLNTIYF
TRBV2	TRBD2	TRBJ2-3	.	TGTGCCAGCAGCCTGACTAGCGGGACCACAGATACGCAGTATTTT	CASSLTSGTTDTQYF
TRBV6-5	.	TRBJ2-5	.	TGTGCCAGCAGTTACAATTCTCCGGGAGATGAGACCCAGTACTTC	CASSYNSPGDETQYF
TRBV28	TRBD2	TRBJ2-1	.	TGTGCCAGCATCGGGACTAGCGGCTACAATGAGCAGTTCTTC	CASIGTSGYNEQFF
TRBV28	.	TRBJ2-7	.	TGTGCCAGCAGTTACCCCGGTGTAGGGAACTACGAGCAGTACTTC	CASSYPGVGNYEQYF
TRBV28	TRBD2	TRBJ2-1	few	TGTGCCAGCAGTTTAGCGGGAGGCTACAATGAGCAGTTCTTC	CASSLAGGYNEQFF
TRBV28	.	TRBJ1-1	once	TGTGCCAGCAGTCCCCCCCCCGGGGGCGAACTTAGAGCTTTCTTT	CASSPPPGGELRAFF
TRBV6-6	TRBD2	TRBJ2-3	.	TGTGCCAGCAGTTACTCGAGCGCGCGGGAGGGCCAGTCGCAGTATTTT	CASSYSSAREGQSQYF
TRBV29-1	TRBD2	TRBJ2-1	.	TGCAGCGCATCTAGCGGTGAGCAGTTCTTC	CSASSGEQFF
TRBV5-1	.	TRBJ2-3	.	TGCGCCAGCACTCCCCGAACGGCGGTCGTCGGAACAGATACGCAGTATTTT	CASTPRTAVVGTDTQYF
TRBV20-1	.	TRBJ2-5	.	TGCAGTGCTCGACCTAAAGAGACCCAGTACTTC	CSARPKETQYF
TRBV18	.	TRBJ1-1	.	TGTGCCAGCTCTCTTGAATTCGAAGCTTTCTTT	CASSLEFEAFF
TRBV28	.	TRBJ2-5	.	TGTGCCAGCACCACTCGGGAGACCCAGTACTTC	CASTTRETQYF
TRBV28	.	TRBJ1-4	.	TGTGCCAGCATCGAGGGAACCACGCGTGAAAAACTGTTTTTT	CASIEGTTREKLFF
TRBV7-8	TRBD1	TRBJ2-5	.	TGTGCCAGCAGCGTAAACAGGGGGGAGACCCAGTACTTC	CASSVNRGETQYF
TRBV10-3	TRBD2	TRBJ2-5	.	TGTGCCATCAGTGAGTCGATGAGGGAGGGCCCGGAGACCCAGTACTTC	CAISESMREGPETQYF
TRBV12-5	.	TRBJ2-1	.	TGTGCTAGTGGTTTGGGGAGTCTCTACAATGAGCAGTTCTTC	CASGLGSLYNEQFF
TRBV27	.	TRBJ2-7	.	TGTGCCAGCAGGCCCCGGTATTCCTCCTACGAGCAGTACTTC	CASRPRYSSYEQYF
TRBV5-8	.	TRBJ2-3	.	TGTGCCACGGGGAGAAGGTACACAGATACGCAGTATTTT	CATGRRYTDTQYF
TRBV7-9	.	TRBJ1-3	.	TGTGCCAGCAGCTTCGCGCTGACGGGAAACACCATATATTTT	CASSFALTGNTIYF
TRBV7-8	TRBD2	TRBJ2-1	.	TGTGCCAGCAGCCACGGACTAGCCCGTGAGCAGTTCTTC	CASSHGLAREQFF
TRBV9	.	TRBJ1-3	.	TGTGCCAGCAGCGCCGGACGGCAGGTGGGAAACACCATATATTTT	CASSAGRQVGNTIYF
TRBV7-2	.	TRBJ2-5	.	TGTGCCAGCAGCTTAGCTGGTGCAGGTCGAGAGACCCAGTACTTC	CASSLAGAGRETQYF
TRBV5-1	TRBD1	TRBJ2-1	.	TGCGCCAGCAGCTTGGTGCAGGGGGACTACAATGAGCAGTTCTTC	CASSLVQGDYNEQFF
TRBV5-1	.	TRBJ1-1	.	TGCGCCAGCAGCTTGGAATTTCTCACTGAAGCTTTCTTT	CASSLEFLTEAFF
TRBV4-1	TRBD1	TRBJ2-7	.	TGCGCCAGCAGCCAAGATCCCGGGACAGGGGCGTTCTACGAGCAGTACTTC	CASSQDPGTGAFYEQYF
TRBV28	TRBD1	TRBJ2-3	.	TGTGCCAGCAGCCCACACCCCGGGACAGGGTTCACAGATACGCAGTATTTT	CASSPHPGTGFTDTQYF
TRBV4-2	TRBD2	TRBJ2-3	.	TGTGCCAGCAGCCCGACCCAAGTAGCGGGAGGTTTGTCAGATACGCAGTATTTT	CASSPTQVAGGLSDTQYF
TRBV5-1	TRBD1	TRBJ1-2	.	TGCGCCAGCAGCCAGAGGGACAGGTTCTCCGCCGGCTACACCTTC	CASSQRDRFSAGYTF
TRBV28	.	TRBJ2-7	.	TGTGCCAGCAGTTGGACGGACTCCTACGAGCAGTACTTC	CASSWTDSYEQYF
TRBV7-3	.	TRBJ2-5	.	TGTGCCAGCAGCTTATCGCCAGACGTGGAGACCCAGTACTTC	CASSLSPDVETQYF
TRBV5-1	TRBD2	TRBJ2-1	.	TGCGCCAGCACTCCCGGGACTAGCGTTTACAATGAGCAGTTCTTC	CASTPGTSVYNEQFF
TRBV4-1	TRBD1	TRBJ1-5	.	TGCGCCAGCAGACTCCAGGGGGGGGAGAGCAATCAGCCCCAGCATTTT	CASRLQGGESNQPQHF
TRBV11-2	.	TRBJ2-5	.	TGTGCCAGCAGCTCTAGAGTTGCCGATTCGGTAGAGACCCAGTACTTC	CASSSRVADSVETQYF
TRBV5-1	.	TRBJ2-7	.	TGCGCCAGCAGCTTGGACCGGGGTTACGAGCAGTACTTC	CASSLDRGYEQYF
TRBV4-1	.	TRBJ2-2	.	TGCGCCAGCAGCCAAGTCGCCGGGGAGCTGTTTTTT	CASSQVAGELFF
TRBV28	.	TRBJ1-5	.	TGTGCCAGCAGTTTGCAGGGCCAGCCCCAGCATTTT	CASSLQGQPQHF
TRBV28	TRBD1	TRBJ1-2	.	TGTGCCAGCAGCAAAGCCGGGACAGGGTCGGGCTACACCTTC	CASSKAGTGSGYTF
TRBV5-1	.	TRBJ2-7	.	TGCGCCAGCAGCTTCTTACAGGGATCCTACGAGCAGTACTTC	CASSFLQGSYEQYF
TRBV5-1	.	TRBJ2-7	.	TGCGCCAGCAGACCAGCTGGTTCCTACGAGCAGTACTTC	CASRPAGSYEQYF
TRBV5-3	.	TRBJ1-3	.	TGTGCCAGAAGCTTGTGCGGCCGAAAAGGGGACACCATATATTTT	CARSLCGRKGDTIYF
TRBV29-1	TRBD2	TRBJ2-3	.	TGCAGCGTTGAGGGGACTAGCGGGAGAACACTAGCAGATACGCAGTATTTT	CSVEGTSGRTLADTQYF
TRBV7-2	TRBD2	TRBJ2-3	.	TGTGCCAGCAGCTCCTATGGGGGGAGGGTGATTACGCAGTATTTT	CASSSYGGRVITQYF
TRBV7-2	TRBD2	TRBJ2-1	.	TGTGCCAGCAGCTTAGATCTAGCGGGGACCTACAATGAGCAGTTCTTC	CASSLDLAGTYNEQFF
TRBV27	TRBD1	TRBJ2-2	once	TGTGCCAGCAGTAAACAACCGGGACAGGGGGCCGCCGGGGAGCTGTTTTTT	CASSKQPGQGAAGELFF